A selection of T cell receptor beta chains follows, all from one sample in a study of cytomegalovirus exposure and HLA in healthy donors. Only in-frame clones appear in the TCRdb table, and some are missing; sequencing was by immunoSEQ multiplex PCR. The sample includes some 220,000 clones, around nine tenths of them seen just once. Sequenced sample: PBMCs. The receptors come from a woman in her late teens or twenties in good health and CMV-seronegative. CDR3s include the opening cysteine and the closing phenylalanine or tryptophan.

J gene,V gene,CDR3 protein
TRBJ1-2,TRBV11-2,CASRTGGLGYTF
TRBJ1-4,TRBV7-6,CASSLGVGSQEGEKLFF
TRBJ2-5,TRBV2,CARGGSFSGHQETQYF
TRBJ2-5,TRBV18,CASSSRTGGVGETQYF
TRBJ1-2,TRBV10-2,CASSDPAGSYGYTF
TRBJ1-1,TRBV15,CATSQMNTEAFF
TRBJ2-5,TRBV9,CASSVWGGETQYF
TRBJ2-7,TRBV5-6,CASSFGTSYEQYF
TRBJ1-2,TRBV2,CASSELTVYYGYTF
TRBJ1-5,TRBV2,CASSRQGAGQPQHF
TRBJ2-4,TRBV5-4,CASSSTGSVVNIQYF